The 17 T cell receptor beta chains below all came from one sample that was sequenced in a study of naive and memory T cell subsets. Both TRBC1 and TRBC2 were covered by a beta constant-region primer of two equimolar oligonucleotides. A single record per CDR3 protein comes from TCRdb applying MiXCR to the UMI-ligation and nested PCR reads. The table lists approximately 85,000 distinct CDR3 sequences, 7% to 8% of them singletons, with roughly 1.6% in the top ten. Sequenced sample: central memory CD4+ T cells from blood. The receptors were sampled from a human donor in good health.

This clonotype was counted a few times. This chain connects TRBV28 to TRBJ2-5; TRBD2 might be the D (7 bases). The germline CDR1 and CDR2 sequences are MDHEN and SYDVKM. Trimming cost V 4 bases and J 5 bases, with 17 bases left between them. This CDR3 has 15 residues. This chain's CDR3 is CASSSGQGRGETQYF. The CDR3 DNA reads as TGTGCCAGCAGTTCCGGCCAGGGGAGGGGGGAGACCCAGTACTTC.

This clonotype was found many times. The chain uses TRBV20-1 and TRBJ1-1; weak D call: TRBD1 (5 bases). Germline values: CDR1 DFQATT, CDR2 SNEGSKA (reference sequence). Trimming stripped 1 base from V and 3 bases from J, with 12 bases between. CDR3 length equals 14 residues. The CDR3 sequence is CSARVRGKYTEAFF. The CDR3 DNA is TGCAGTGCTAGAGTGCGGGGCAAATACACTGAAGCTTTCTTT.

This clonotype has a count of ten or more. The chain combines TRBV27 with TRBJ2-7, with 7 nucleotides matching TRBD1. The CDR3 is 15 residues long. CDR1 and CDR2 from the germline V gene are MNHEY and SMNVEV (reference sequence). Trimming took 6 bases from V and 0 from J; bases not matched to a gene: 8. CDR3 bases: TGTGCCAGCAGCACACGAGGGACAGTCTCCTACGAGCAGTACTTC. Amino acid sequence: CASSTRGTVSYEQYF.

The sample holds many counts of this clonotype. The chain has TRBV29-1 and TRBJ1-4; D perhaps matches TRBD1 (5 bases). Trimming shortened V by 4 bases and J by 0 bases, and 15 bases separated the two germline ends. The CDR3 runs to 16 residues. Germline CDR1 and CDR2: SQVTM and ANQGSEA. The DNA for the CDR3 is TGCAGCGTTGCTAAGGTCGGGGGGGCAACTAATGAAAAACTGTTTTTT. Amino acids: CSVAKVGGATNEKLFF.

This clonotype occurred many times. The limits of the CDR3 on the DNA are not certain, so only TCRdb's listed CDR3 is given. This chain links TRBV3-2 with TRBJ2-1; the DNA was not compared with TRBD2, the D call given in the table. TRBV3-2 is reported as a pseudogene. Ends included, the CDR3 has 24 residues. This CDR3 is CASSQGSPSKISIWASGSCNEQFF.

Ten or more counts support this clonotype. This chain uses TRBV3-1 with TRBJ2-5; D might be TRBD1 or TRBD2, each matching 5 bases. CDR3 length: 15 residues. The germline V and J ends were trimmed by 0 bases and 7 bases, with 15 bases remaining between them. In germline, CDR1 is LGHDT, CDR2 YNNKEL (reference sequence). The CDR3 coding sequence is TGTGCCAGCAGCCAAGATCGGGGCGGCCGAGTGACCCAGTACTTC. It specifies CASSQDRGGRVTQYF.

This clonotype has at least ten counts. The chain employs TRBV5-6 and TRBJ1-6; TRBD1 is a possible D gene (5 bases). CDR3 size: 19 residues. The germline V gene encodes CDR1 SGHDT and CDR2 YYEEEE. V was shortened by 3 bases and J by 4 bases, with 23 bases between the two germline ends. The CDR3 DNA reads TGTGCCAGCAGCTCCTCGTCCGGGGCAAATCTTTTATATAATTCACCCCTCCACTTT. This translates into CASSSSSGANLLYNSPLHF. Together with reference TRBV5-6 and TRBJ1-6, the CDR3 gives the full variable domain: DAGVTQSPTHLIKTRGQQVTLRCSPKSGHDTVSWYQQALGQGPQFIFQYYEEEERQRGNFPDRFSGHQFPNYSSELNVNALLLGDSALYLCASSSSSGANLLYNSPLHFGNGTRLTVT.

This clonotype was recorded many times. The CDR3 spells CASSQGPSGFSSSYNEQFF. The CDR3 nucleotides are TGTGCCAGCAGCCAAGGTCCTAGCGGGTTTTCGAGCTCCTACAATGAGCAGTTCTTC. The J gene is TRBJ2-1, the V gene TRBV4-2; 8 nucleotides agree with TRBD2. This CDR3 is 19 amino acids long. Trimming at V came to 1 base and at J to 0 bases, leaving 11 bases not matched to a gene. Germline V gene sequence: CDR1 LGHNA, CDR2 YNFKEQ.

This chain links TRBV29-1 with TRBJ2-1; D perhaps matches TRBD1 (5 bases). Deletions cut 4 bases from V and 4 bases from J, with 8 bases between. This CDR3 region has 12 residues. Looked up from germline, CDR1 is SQVTM and CDR2 is ANQGSEA. Here the CDR3 reads CSVVPGYNEQFF. DNA of the CDR3: TGCAGCGTTGTCCCAGGGTACAATGAGCAGTTCTTC.

This sequence joins TRBV20-1 and TRBJ1-4, with D possibly being TRBD1 (6 bases). Germline V gene lookup returns CDR1 DFQATT and CDR2 SNEGSKA (reference sequence). V lost 2 bases and J 6 bases, leaving 10 bases between the germline ends. The CDR3 sequence is 13 residues long. In DNA, the CDR3 is TGCAGTGCTAGACAGGGGTCGGATGAAAAACTGTTTTTT. Translation gives CSARQGSDEKLFF.

This clonotype was observed many times. This rearrangement joins TRBV30 to TRBJ1-6; D unresolved. Germline CDR1 reads GTSNPN; CDR2 reads SVGIG (reference sequence). The CDR3 consists of 13 residues. The V end lost 1 base, the J end lost 10 bases, and 11 bases lay between the germline ends. This CDR3 reads CAWSGGRGSPLHF. In DNA, the CDR3 is TGTGCCTGGAGTGGAGGGAGAGGATCACCCCTCCACTTT.

This clonotype was observed a handful of times. The chain uses TRBV14 and TRBJ2-6; D uncertain. The V gene lost 5 bases and the J gene lost 4 bases, with 9 bases spanning the gap. Germline CDR1 and CDR2: SGHDN and FVKESK. This CDR3 is 14 amino acids long. CDR3 in amino acids: CASSNRAGANVLTF. CDR3 nucleotide sequence: TGTGCCAGCAGCAACCGGGCCGGGGCCAACGTCCTGACTTTC.

This clonotype has at least ten counts. The chain carries TRBV5-6 and TRBJ2-1; D call uncertain. Germline V gene lookup returns CDR1 SGHDT and CDR2 YYEEEE. Trimming removed 3 bases from V and 6 bases from J, with 7 bases in between. The CDR3 spans 12 residues. The chain's CDR3 is CASSWVANEQFF. CDR3 nucleotides: TGTGCCAGCAGCTGGGTCGCCAATGAGCAGTTCTTC.

A word on this clonotype: A much larger clone differs from this one at a single base, so this may be a read error. The chain couples TRBV18 to TRBJ2-1; 12 bases agree with TRBD2. The length of the CDR3 is 16 residues. Germline CDR1 KGHSH, CDR2 LQKENI. V shed 2 bases, J shed 7 bases, and the junction held 6 bases outside the gene matches. The CDR3 DNA is TGTGCCAGCTCACCAAGACTAGCGGGAGCCGGAAATGAGCAGTTCTTC. Translating it yields CASSPRLAGAGNEQFF.

This clonotype was recorded at least ten times. The rearrangement uses TRBV7-9 and TRBJ2-1; D is undetermined. The germline gives CDR1 SEHNR, CDR2 FQNEAQ (reference sequence). The V end lost 4 bases, the J end lost 7 bases, and 8 bases lay between the germline ends. This CDR3 region has 12 residues. CDR3 region: CASSSTLNEQFF. In nucleotides, the CDR3 is TGTGCCAGCAGCTCTACTTTGAATGAGCAGTTCTTC.

This clonotype was detected a few times. The CDR3: CSARVGTDTQYF. Here the CDR3 DNA reads TGCAGTGCTAGGGTGGGCACAGATACGCAGTATTTT. The chain recombines TRBV20-1 with TRBJ2-3; D is ambiguous. The ends were cut back, 3 bases at V and 1 base at J, with 5 bases in the middle. The CDR3 covers 12 residues. The germline CDR1 and CDR2 sequences are DFQATT and SNEGSKA (reference sequence).

A few counts support this clonotype. V usage is TRBV19 and J usage is TRBJ1-5; TRBD1 might be the D (6 bases). Per the germline V gene, CDR1 is LNHDA and CDR2 is SQIVND (reference sequence). V was cut by 5 bases and J by 7 bases, with 15 bases left in between. This CDR3 region has 14 residues. The CDR3 nucleotides are TGTGCCAGTAGTCCTCGGACAGACCCCCAGCCCCAGCATTTT. Translated: CASSPRTDPQPQHF.